These 20 T cell receptor beta chains were all obtained from the same sample, sequenced in a study of T cell responses to AZD1222 COVID-19 vaccine. Method: immunoSEQ multiplex PCR; TCRdb's copy keeps in-frame clones and lacks some. The table shows some 39,000 clones, with 90% occurring only once. The specimen was peripheral blood, collected 28 days after the second AZD1222 dose. The receptors shown here come from an adult who received the AZD1222 COVID-19 vaccine.

The rearrangement joins TRBV6-2 or TRBV6-3 to TRBJ2-1; D possibly corresponds to TRBD2 (6 bases). This CDR3 has 14 residues. Germline lookup yields CDR1 MNHEY and CDR2 SVGEGT. With 4 bases removed from V and 3 bases from J, the gap between germline ends came to 10 bases. CDR3 residues: CASSSSASYNEQFF. The CDR3 DNA follows: TGTGCCAGCAGTTCTAGCGCCAGCTACAATGAGCAGTTCTTC.

The CDR3 protein is CASSSSTAGANVLTF. The CDR3 bases are TGTGCCAGCAGCTCCAGTACAGCTGGGGCCAACGTCCTGACTTTC. The rearrangement uses TRBV7-2 and TRBJ2-6, with D unclear. Germline V gene lookup returns CDR1 SGHTA and CDR2 FQGNSA. The CDR3 runs 15 residues. Trimming cost V 4 bases and J 2 bases, with 9 bases left between them.

This clone was counted a single time. This sequence joins TRBV27 and TRBJ1-2, with 10 bases fitting TRBD1. The V and J ends lost 8 bases and 6 bases, in that order; junction bases with no gene match: 9. Germline lookup yields CDR1 MNHEY and CDR2 SMNVEV (reference sequence). CDR3 length: 14 amino acids. The DNA for the CDR3 is TGTGCCAGCGCTAAGACAGGGGGCAAGGATGGCTACACCTTC. Protein product: CASAKTGGKDGYTF.

The genes are TRBV6-1 and TRBJ2-4; D is ambiguous. The CDR3 is 15 residues long. V was trimmed by 3 bases and J by 1 base, leaving 10 bases between them. Looked up from germline, CDR1 is MNHNS and CDR2 is SASEGT. The CDR3 protein is CASSDPAGAKNIQYF. For the CDR3, the DNA is TGTGCCAGCAGTGACCCCGCAGGTGCCAAAAACATTCAGTACTTC.

The V gene is TRBV10-1, the J gene TRBJ1-6, with 11 bases matching TRBD1. There are 12 residues in the CDR3. Germline-derived CDR1 and CDR2 are WNHNN and SYGVQD (reference sequence). The trim removed 10 bases at V and 12 bases at J, leaving 5 bases unmatched. The CDR3 region is CATGQGALPLHF. The CDR3 region has the DNA TGCGCCACCGGACAGGGGGCTTTACCCCTCCACTTT.

The J gene is TRBJ1-2, the V gene TRBV30; possible D gene TRBD1, 6 bases. V lost 0 bases, J lost 3 bases, and 11 bases lay in between. The V gene's germline CDR1 is GTSNPN and CDR2 SVGIG (reference sequence). This CDR3 has 14 amino acids. CDR3: CAWSVSGGHYGYTF. CDR3 nucleotides: TGTGCCTGGAGTGTATCGGGGGGCCACTATGGCTACACCTTC.

The chain has TRBV5-1 and TRBJ2-1, with TRBD1 matching 11 bases. The junction had 4 bases not matched to a gene; V was cut back by 3 bases and J by 2 bases. This CDR3 has 16 amino acids. Germline CDR1 SGHRS, CDR2 YFSETQ. The CDR3 coding sequence is TGCGCCAGCAGCTCCTCGGGACAGGGGGCCTACAATGAGCAGTTCTTC. Its protein is CASSSSGQGAYNEQFF.

V gene TRBV30 combines with J gene TRBJ1-2; D not resolved. Germline V gives CDR1 GTSNPN, CDR2 SVGIG (reference sequence). The CDR3 consists of 15 residues. Trimming pared 4 bases from V and 6 bases from J, leaving 21 bases between. CDR3 region: CAWTYGPPRGHGYTF. CDR3 sequence (DNA): TGTGCCTGGACTTACGGGCCACCCCGAGGGCATGGCTACACCTTC.

The rearrangement joins TRBV16 to TRBJ1-2; perhaps TRBD1 as D (5 bases). The length of the CDR3 is 13 residues. V gave up 1 base and J gave up 6 bases, with 9 bases separating them. CDR1 is KGHSY and CDR2 is FQNENV in the germline V gene. The CDR3 sequence: CASSQWGSHGYTF. The CDR3 DNA sequence: TGTGCCAGCAGCCAATGGGGGAGCCATGGCTACACCTTC.

The chain is built from TRBV12-3 or TRBV12-4 and TRBJ2-2, with D unresolved. V was clipped by 10 bases and J by 3 bases, with 9 bases between them. The CDR3 spans 12 residues. The CDR3 loop reads CATVVYTGELFF. CDR3 in DNA: TGTGCCACCGTGGTTTACACCGGGGAGCTGTTTTTT.

The chain uses TRBV19 and TRBJ2-7; D is unresolved. V was clipped by 5 bases and J by 1 base, with 9 bases between them. Germline V gives CDR1 LNHDA, CDR2 SQIVND (reference sequence). The CDR3 is 13 residues long. The DNA of the CDR3 is TGTGCCAGTAGTCCCCGGCCGTCCTACGAGCAGTACTTC. Its translation is CASSPRPSYEQYF.

This clone was seen once. The rearrangement links TRBV13 to TRBJ2-2, with no clear D. The CDR3 length is 15 residues. Germline CDR1 PRHDT, CDR2 FYEKMQ (reference sequence). Trimming shortened V by 0 bases and J by 5 bases, and 10 bases separated the two germline ends. The CDR3 DNA follows: TGTGCCAGCAGCTTAGGACTCCTTTCAACCGGGGAGCTGTTTTTT. Its translation is CASSLGLLSTGELFF. The full variable domain, rest sourced from reference TRBV13 and TRBJ2-2, is AAGVIQSPRHLIKEKRETATLKCYPIPRHDTVYWYQQGPGQDPQFLISFYEKMQSDKGSIPDRFSAQQFSDYHSELNMSSLELGDSALYFCASSLGLLSTGELFFGEGSRLTVL.

This clone was seen more than once but under ten times. The chain employs TRBV10-2 and TRBJ2-1; the D gene is possibly TRBD2 (6 bases). The CDR3 covers 16 residues. Germline V gene data show CDR1 as WSHSY and CDR2 as SAAADI. The V end was cut by 4 bases, the J end by 5 bases, with 18 bases between. The CDR3: CASSVSGTRGHNEQFF. CDR3 sequence (DNA): TGCGCCAGCAGTGTATCCGGGACTCGGGGCCACAATGAGCAGTTCTTC.

This chain uses TRBV7-2 with TRBJ2-3, with TRBD2 matching over 11 bases. The CDR3 consists of 17 residues. Trimming at V came to 5 bases and at J to 5 bases, leaving 12 bases not matched to a gene. Per germline, CDR1 SGHTA and CDR2 FQGNSA. Here the CDR3 reads CASSPTTSGVPRDTQYF. CDR3 nucleotide sequence: TGTGCCAGCAGCCCAACGACTAGCGGGGTTCCTAGAGATACGCAGTATTTT.

V is TRBV7-9 and J is TRBJ1-1, with 7 bases that match TRBD1. The length of the CDR3 is 17 residues. V shed 3 bases and J 2 bases; nucleotides not matched to a gene: 12. Germline CDR1 SEHNR, CDR2 FQNEAQ (reference sequence). The CDR3 loop is CASSFAPGQRTNTEAFF. The CDR3 nucleotides are TGTGCCAGCAGCTTCGCCCCGGGACAGAGGACAAACACTGAAGCTTTCTTT.

This chain links TRBV3-1 (or the pseudogene TRBV3-2) with TRBJ1-2; D uncertain. V dropped 2 bases and J dropped 2 bases, with 6 bases sitting between them. The CDR3 consists of 13 residues. Germline CDR1 is LGHDT and CDR2 is YNNKEL (reference sequence). The CDR3: CASSQWENYGYTF. CDR3 nucleotide sequence: TGTGCCAGCAGCCAATGGGAGAACTATGGCTACACCTTC.

The chain couples TRBV19 to TRBJ1-5; 9 bases agree with TRBD1. Germline loops: CDR1 LNHDA, CDR2 SQIVND (reference sequence). This CDR3 is built from 17 residues. The V gene end was trimmed by 3 bases and the J gene end by 0 bases; junction bases not matched to a gene: 6. CDR3 nucleotides: TGTGCCAGTAGTATCGTACAGGGGGCGAATAGCAATCAGCCCCAGCATTTT. Translation gives CASSIVQGANSNQPQHF.

The rearrangement joins TRBV2 to TRBJ2-4, with D unresolved. The CDR3 runs 14 residues. The ends were cut back, 7 bases at V and 1 base at J, with 11 bases in the middle. Looked up from germline, CDR1 is SNHLY and CDR2 is FYNNEI. The CDR3 DNA is TGTGCCAGCAAGGGTTCACCGGCCAAAAACATTCAGTACTTC. Its translation: CASKGSPAKNIQYF. The full variable domain, in which reference TRBV2 and TRBJ2-4 provide the parts outside the CDR3, is EPEVTQTPSHQVTQMGQEVILRCVPISNHLYFYWYRQILGQKVEFLVSFYNNEISEKSEIFDDQFSVERPDGSNFTLKIRSTKLEDSAMYFCASKGSPAKNIQYFGAGTRLSVL.

This chain joins TRBV28 and TRBJ1-2, with 8 nucleotides matching TRBD1. The CDR3 length is 15 residues. Germline V lookup: CDR1 MDHEN, CDR2 SYDVKM. With V trimmed by 5 bases and J by 5 bases, 10 bases remained unmatched. The CDR3: CASSPGQGVGYGYTF. The CDR3 DNA reads as TGTGCCAGCAGTCCCGGACAGGGAGTTGGGTATGGCTACACCTTC.

This clone was detected only a few times. CDR3 in amino acids: CAQTGGKDTQYF. The CDR3 region has the DNA TGTGCTCAGACGGGGGGGAAAGATACGCAGTATTTT. This rearrangement joins TRBV30 to TRBJ2-3; 8 nucleotides line up with TRBD2. The CDR3 contains 12 residues. The germline V gene has CDR1 GTSNPN and CDR2 SVGIG (reference sequence).